A single sample gave rise to the 32 T cell receptor beta chains below, sequenced in a study of blood T cell repertoires in COVID-19. Some clones are missing from TCRdb's copy, which holds only in-frame ones; the method was immunoSEQ multiplex PCR. The sample records roughly 130,000 clones, around 83% being singletons. Source material: peripheral blood. Receptors were obtained from a man in his forties with active or convalescent COVID-19.

This clone came up a few times. V and J are TRBV6-5 and TRBJ1-6; 12 bases are a match to TRBD1. Germline lookup yields CDR1 MNHEY and CDR2 SVGAGI. CDR3 length: 14 amino acids. After removal of 6 bases from V and 12 bases from J, the junction contained 6 bases not matched to a gene. The CDR3 DNA reads TGTGCCAGCAGCTACCGGGACAGGGGGCAACCCCTCCACTTT. Translating gives CASSYRDRGQPLHF.

The chain has TRBV29-1 and TRBJ2-1; D may be TRBD2 (6 bases). The CDR3 is made up of 11 amino acids. From germline, CDR1 is SQVTM and CDR2 ANQGSEA. V shed 7 bases and J shed 9 bases, with 13 bases lying between them. CDR3 amino acids: CSDGGVLEQFF. For the CDR3, the DNA is TGCAGCGATGGAGGGGTGCTTGAGCAGTTCTTC.

In its sample, this clone was seen once. V usage is TRBV5-1 and J usage is TRBJ2-7; 7 positions agree with TRBD2. With 0 bases clipped from V and 1 base from J, the junction kept 4 bases outside the gene matches. The CDR3 is made up of 15 amino acids. The V gene's germline CDR1 is SGHRS and CDR2 YFSETQ. Here the CDR3 DNA reads TGCGCCAGCAGCTTGGGATGGGAGGGGTCCTACGAGCAGTACTTC. Protein product: CASSLGWEGSYEQYF.

The rearrangement uses TRBV27 and TRBJ2-1, with D possibly being TRBD1 (5 bases). The germline gives CDR1 MNHEY, CDR2 SMNVEV (reference sequence). The CDR3 spans 13 residues. Between the trimmed V and J ends, which lost 7 bases and 5 bases, there was a span of 12 bases. CDR3 nucleotides: TGTGCCAGCACGCGCCAGGGCCACAATGAGCAGTTCTTC. It yields the protein CASTRQGHNEQFF.

The chain links TRBV5-1 to TRBJ1-2; no definite D call. This CDR3 contains 16 residues. The germline V and J ends were trimmed by 4 bases and 4 bases, with 20 bases remaining between them. Germline CDR1 and CDR2: SGHRS and YFSETQ. CDR3 in amino acids: CASSPRVAVLGYGYTF. DNA for the CDR3: TGCGCCAGCAGCCCGAGGGTGGCGGTTCTAGGCTATGGCTACACCTTC.

In this sample, this clone turned up a few times. The rearrangement links TRBV19 to TRBJ1-6; 8 nucleotides align to TRBD1. There are 14 residues in the CDR3. CDR1 is LNHDA, CDR2 SQIVND, per germline (reference sequence). Losses at the gene ends were 3 bases for V and 10 bases for J; bases not matched to a gene: 5. CDR3: CASSIGQGRSPLHF. The CDR3 DNA follows: TGTGCCAGTAGTATTGGACAGGGAAGGTCACCCCTCCACTTT.

The chain links TRBV3-1 (or the pseudogene TRBV3-2) to TRBJ2-1, with 10 nucleotides matching TRBD1. The V gene end was trimmed by 4 bases and the J gene end by 6 bases; junction bases not matched to a gene: 9. The germline V gene encodes CDR1 LGHDT and CDR2 YNNKEL (reference sequence). This CDR3 contains 16 residues. Here the CDR3 reads CASSPYGQGGSNEQFF. The CDR3 DNA reads as TGTGCCAGCAGCCCCTACGGACAGGGGGGGTCCAATGAGCAGTTCTTC.

The rearrangement joins TRBV2 to TRBJ2-5; TRBD2 is a possible D gene (5 bases). Trimming took off 4 bases at V and 4 bases at J, with 10 bases between the two ends. CDR1 and CDR2 from the germline V gene are SNHLY and FYNNEI. The CDR3 extends over 13 amino acids. CDR3 bases: TGTGCCAGCAGTGGGGAGCCAGCAGAGACCCAGTACTTC. This codes for CASSGEPAETQYF.

The chain employs TRBV25-1 and TRBJ2-7, with D possibly being TRBD1 (5 bases). The germline V gene has CDR1 MGHDK and CDR2 SYGVNS. This CDR3 is 14 amino acids long. V was trimmed by 3 bases and J by 1 base, leaving 10 bases between them. The CDR3 sequence: CASSEPRGSYEQYF. The CDR3 region has the DNA TGTGCCAGCAGTGAGCCTAGGGGATCCTACGAGCAGTACTTC.

V usage is TRBV6-5 and J usage is TRBJ1-5; D possibly corresponds to TRBD1 (6 bases). CDR3 length: 16 residues. The germline V gene has CDR1 MNHEY and CDR2 SVGAGI. Trimming shortened V by 4 bases and J by 7 bases, and 20 bases separated the two germline ends. The CDR3 DNA is TGTGCCAGCAGTTCCCGACAGGCTTTGATCGGGCAGCCCCAGCATTTT. It specifies CASSSRQALIGQPQHF.

The gene calls are TRBV6-5 and TRBJ1-6; D not certain. Germline loops: CDR1 MNHEY, CDR2 SVGAGI. Trimming took off 2 bases at V and 15 bases at J, with 17 bases between the two ends. This CDR3 is built from 14 residues. The CDR3 region has the DNA TGTGCCAGCAGTTACCCGACGACGGAGTTGGTCCTCCACTTT. The encoded protein is CASSYPTTELVLHF.

The rearrangement joins TRBV5-4 to TRBJ2-5; D gene uncertain. CDR3 size: 13 residues. V was trimmed by 2 bases and J by 2 bases, leaving 7 bases between them. CDR1 and CDR2 (germline): SGHNT, YYREEE (reference sequence). Written as DNA, the CDR3 is TGTGCCAGCAGCTTTGGCAGACAAGAGACCCAGTACTTC. The encoded protein is CASSFGRQETQYF.

The chain employs TRBV9 and TRBJ1-5; unclear D gene. Germline loops: CDR1 SGDLS, CDR2 YYNGEE. This CDR3 spans 14 amino acids. The V gene lost 0 bases and the J gene lost 3 bases, with 7 bases spanning the gap. CDR3 in amino acids: CASSVGQVNQPQHF. The CDR3 DNA is TGTGCCAGCAGCGTAGGGCAGGTCAATCAGCCCCAGCATTTT.

The J gene is TRBJ1-3, the V gene TRBV5-5; D is ambiguous. The CDR3 runs 15 residues. Germline V CDR1 and CDR2: SGHKS, YYEKEE (reference sequence). V lost 4 bases and J lost 0, with 11 bases in between. CDR3 amino acids: CASSRGDASGNTIYF. CDR3 DNA sequence: TGTGCCAGCAGCCGAGGCGACGCCTCTGGAAACACCATATATTTT.

The chain links TRBV10-3 to TRBJ1-6, with 9 bases that match TRBD1. The CDR3 spans 19 residues. Germline assignment: CDR1 ENHRY and CDR2 SYGVKD. The junction had 9 bases not matched to a gene; V was cut back by 3 bases and J by 0 bases. CDR3 residues: CAISESGTGIFSYNSPLHF. The CDR3 coding sequence is TGTGCCATCAGTGAAAGTGGGACAGGGATTTTCTCCTATAATTCACCCCTCCACTTT.

This rearrangement joins TRBV15 to TRBJ2-7, with a possible D match to TRBD1 (5 bases). Trimming pared 0 bases from V and 2 bases from J, leaving 8 bases between. This CDR3 has 14 residues. Germline loops: CDR1 LNHNV, CDR2 YYDKDF (reference sequence). CDR3 residues: CATSRDQGTYEQYF. The CDR3 DNA reads as TGTGCCACCAGCAGAGATCAGGGTACCTACGAGCAGTACTTC.

J is TRBJ1-2 and V is TRBV7-3; 7 nucleotides line up with TRBD1. Germline V gene data show CDR1 as SGHTA and CDR2 as FQGTGA. The V and J ends lost 4 bases and 3 bases, in that order; junction bases with no gene match: 2. This CDR3 comprises 13 residues. Here the CDR3 reads CASSSGQDYGYTF. CDR3 nucleotide sequence: TGTGCCAGCAGCTCTGGACAGGACTATGGCTACACCTTC. Looking up the rest from reference TRBV7-3 and TRBJ1-2 gives the full variable domain: GAGVSQTPSNKVTEKGKYVELRCDPISGHTALYWYRQSLGQGPEFLIYFQGTGAADDSGLPNDRFFAVRPEGSVSTLKIQRTERGDSAVYLCASSSGQDYGYTFGSGTRLTVV.

This chain joins TRBV19 and TRBJ1-1, with a tentative D call TRBD1 (6 bases). CDR1 LNHDA and CDR2 SQIVND come from the germline V gene (reference sequence). The CDR3 spans 13 residues. V lost 5 bases and J 1 base, leaving 8 bases between the germline ends. The CDR3 region has the DNA TGTGCCAGTAGTCTACAGGGGAACACTGAAGCTTTCTTT. It encodes CASSLQGNTEAFF. The full variable domain, rest sourced from reference TRBV19 and TRBJ1-1, is DGGITQSPKYLFRKEGQNVTLSCEQNLNHDAMYWYRQDPGQGLRLIYYSQIVNDFQKGDIAEGYSVSREKKESFPLTVTSAQKNPTAFYLCASSLQGNTEAFFGQGTRLTVV.

V and J are TRBV18 and TRBJ2-2; D is uncertain. The germline V and J ends were trimmed by 3 bases and 2 bases, with 13 bases remaining between them. The germline V gene encodes CDR1 KGHSH and CDR2 LQKENI. This CDR3 region has 16 residues. The CDR3 DNA is TGTGCCAGCTCACCCTCAATCAACTTTAACACCGGGGAGCTGTTTTTT. It is translated as CASSPSINFNTGELFF.

The chain couples TRBV12-5 to TRBJ2-1; 7 nucleotides match TRBD1. CDR1 and CDR2 from the germline V gene are LGHNT and FRNRAP. The CDR3 loop spans 14 amino acids. V shed 7 bases, J shed 8 bases, and the junction held 11 bases outside the gene matches. The CDR3 sequence: CASALQGVGDEQFF. CDR3 in DNA: TGTGCTAGTGCCCTCCAGGGGGTGGGCGATGAGCAGTTCTTC.

V usage is TRBV19 and J usage is TRBJ1-2, with 9 bases identical to TRBD1. The CDR3 totals 15 residues. Looked up from germline, CDR1 is LNHDA and CDR2 is SQIVND (reference sequence). The V gene end was trimmed by 3 bases and the J gene end by 6 bases; junction bases not matched to a gene: 8. The CDR3 nucleotides are TGTGCCAGTAGTATCGGGGACAGGGAGGTCAATGGCTACACCTTC. Translated: CASSIGDREVNGYTF.

V usage is TRBV24-1 and J usage is TRBJ1-1; D not certain. V gave up 7 bases and J gave up 3 bases, with 14 bases separating them. This CDR3 region has 14 residues. The V gene's germline CDR1 is KGHDR and CDR2 SFDVKD. The CDR3 protein is CATSPMARDTEAFF. The CDR3 DNA follows: TGTGCCACCAGCCCCATGGCGAGGGACACTGAAGCTTTCTTT.

V gene TRBV29-1 combines with J gene TRBJ2-5; 7 bases map to TRBD2. Germline CDR1 SQVTM, CDR2 ANQGSEA. V was pared by 3 bases and J by 2 bases, with 6 bases of the junction left unmatched. The CDR3 covers 14 residues. In nucleotides, the CDR3 is TGCAGCGTTGAGGGAGGGCGGGGACAAGAGACCCAGTACTTC. It encodes CSVEGGRGQETQYF.

This clone has only one observation. The rearrangement uses TRBV11-2 and TRBJ2-7; D possibly corresponds to TRBD2 (5 bases). CDR1 is SGHAT, CDR2 FQNNGV, per germline. Trimming removed 1 base from V and 2 bases from J, with 18 bases in between. The CDR3 runs to 17 residues. The CDR3 reads CASSLAASLASTYEQYF. DNA of the CDR3: TGTGCCAGCAGCTTAGCGGCATCCCTAGCATCCACCTACGAGCAGTACTTC.

Ten or more counts support this clone. The rearrangement joins TRBV4-1 to TRBJ2-5, with D perhaps TRBD2 (6 bases). CDR1 MGHRA and CDR2 YSYEKL come from the germline V gene. The CDR3 is 14 residues long. Trimming took 4 bases from V and 3 from J, leaving 12 bases between them. The CDR3 here is CASSPLGGEETQYF. CDR3 nucleotide sequence: TGCGCCAGCAGCCCCCTGGGAGGAGAAGAGACCCAGTACTTC.

The chain links TRBV12-3 or TRBV12-4 to TRBJ1-5, with a weak D call TRBD1 (5 bases). Trimming removed 2 bases at V and 5 bases at J, with 7 bases between. This CDR3 contains 13 residues. The CDR3 DNA reads TGTGCCAGCAGTTTATCAGGGTATCAGCCCCAGCATTTT. It encodes CASSLSGYQPQHF.

This sequence joins TRBV4-3 and TRBJ2-1, with 7 bases identical to TRBD2. Trimming took 3 bases from V and 7 from J; bases not matched to a gene: 9. Germline-derived CDR1 and CDR2 are LGHNA and YSLEER. The CDR3 sequence is 15 residues long. CDR3 DNA: TGCGCCAGCAGCCACAACGCGGGGGTCGGGAATGAGCAGTTCTTC. Protein product: CASSHNAGVGNEQFF.

The gene calls are TRBV11-2 and TRBJ1-6; possible D gene TRBD1, 5 bases. Trimming took 1 base from V and 10 from J, leaving 11 bases between them. This CDR3 comprises 14 residues. The germline CDR1 and CDR2 sequences are SGHAT and FQNNGV. The CDR3 DNA reads TGTGCCAGCAGCTTAGTCCAGGGATTCTCACCCCTCCACTTT. Translated: CASSLVQGFSPLHF.

The rearrangement links TRBV19 to TRBJ1-6, with D perhaps TRBD1 (5 bases). Trimming removed 3 bases from V and 0 bases from J, with 9 bases in between. Germline lookup yields CDR1 LNHDA and CDR2 SQIVND (reference sequence). The CDR3 has 16 residues. This CDR3 reads CASSISGNSYNSPLHF. CDR3 sequence (DNA): TGTGCCAGTAGTATCTCAGGGAACTCCTATAATTCACCCCTCCACTTT.

Only one count was recorded for this clone. The genes are TRBV6-5 and TRBJ2-1; 10 nucleotides align to TRBD2. The germline V gene has CDR1 MNHEY and CDR2 SVGAGI. V was clipped by 2 bases and J by 9 bases; unmatched bases: 10. The length of the CDR3 is 16 residues. Here the CDR3 DNA reads TGTGCCAGCAGTTACGAGCGGGGGGGCGGTTGGAGTGAGCAGTTCTTC. Its translation is CASSYERGGGWSEQFF.

CDR3 protein: CASTSGHLGNTEAFF. CDR3 in DNA: TGTGCCAGCACTTCAGGACATTTAGGGAACACTGAAGCTTTCTTT. This sequence joins TRBV6-5 and TRBJ1-1; weak D call: TRBD1 (5 bases). Between the trimmed V and J ends, which lost 7 bases and 1 base, there was a span of 16 bases. The CDR3 sequence is 15 residues long. In germline, CDR1 is MNHEY, CDR2 SVGAGI.

The rearrangement links TRBV6-5 to TRBJ2-1; a possible D gene is TRBD2 (5 bases). Germline V CDR1 and CDR2: MNHEY, SVGAGI. V gave up 6 bases and J gave up 5 bases, with 14 bases separating them. The CDR3 extends over 14 amino acids. CDR3 sequence (DNA): TGTGCCAGCAGCGCCCGGAATAGCGACAATGAGCAGTTCTTC. Translation: CASSARNSDNEQFF.